This T cell receptor beta chain was recovered during a study of blood T cell repertoires in COVID-19. Trimming took 11 bases from V and 7 from J, leaving 15 bases between them. The CDR3 is made up of 12 amino acids. Germline V lookup: CDR1 ENHRY, CDR2 SYGVKD. Libraries were prepared by immunoSEQ multiplex PCR; TCRdb keeps only in-frame clonotypes and omits some of them. The sample carries more than 300,000 clones, around 88% recorded once. This TCR was recovered from a woman in her 30s with COVID-19, enrolled during active disease. Specimen: peripheral blood. The chain has TRBV10-3 and TRBJ2-4; perhaps TRBD2 as D (5 bases). The CDR3 sequence is CAVSGSENIQYF. Here the CDR3 DNA reads TGTGCCGTATCGGGATCTGAGAACATTCAGTACTTC.